Listed below are T cell receptor beta chains from one sample, sequenced in a study of OX40 agonist ivuxolimab in advanced cancers. The table came from immunoSEQ multiplex PCR; TCRdb's copy has only in-frame clones and leaves some out. The profile shows about 20,000 clones, 85% to 90% of them singletons. Sequencing used CD4+ or CD8+ T cells sorted from blood, obtained in a trial of the OX40 agonist ivuxolimab. Every receptor here comes from an adult with an advanced solid tumor such as melanoma, head and neck, liver or kidney cancer. CDR3s include the opening cysteine and the closing phenylalanine or tryptophan. Fields, in order: J gene, V gene, clone size, D gene, CDR3 DNA, CDR3 protein. The D gene is left open where the match is weak. A clone size is listed for some rows: how often the clone was seen (once, few, many), or a class if it is expanded.

>TRBJ2-2|TRBV11-3|NA|NA
TGTGCCAGCAGCGCCACTAGATCGAACACCGGGGAGCTGTTTTTT
CASSATRSNTGELFF
>TRBJ1-2|TRBV20-1|NA|NA
TGCAGCCCGACGAGGTACACCTTC
CSPTRYTF
>TRBJ1-1|TRBV5-5|NA|NA
TGTGCCAGCAGGTATGACCTGAACACTGAAGCTTTCTTT
CASRYDLNTEAFF
>TRBJ1-2|TRBV5-4|NA|NA
TGTGCCAGCAGCTCACGGGACACCGGCTACACCTTC
CASSSRDTGYTF
>TRBJ1-6|TRBV5-6|NA|NA
TGTGCCAGCACCTTCACGCCGGGACAATATAATTCACCCCTCCACTTT
CASTFTPGQYNSPLHF
>TRBJ1-6|TRBV6-1|once|NA
TGTGCCAGCAGGATAGATTCACCCCTCCACTTT
CASRIDSPLHF
>TRBJ2-3|TRBV6-5|NA|TRBD2
TGTGCCAGCAGTTTAAGCCGGGAGGGCTCAGATACGCAGTATTTT
CASSLSREGSDTQYF
>TRBJ1-2|TRBV7-9|NA|NA
TGTGCCAGCAGCTTATCGGGCAGGCCCTACACCTTC
CASSLSGRPYTF
>TRBJ1-1|TRBV10-2|NA|NA
TGCGCCAGCAGTGAGCCGGATGACAGGGCTTTCTTT
CASSEPDDRAFF
>TRBJ1-1|TRBV6-5|NA|NA
TGTGCCAGCAGCTACCGGGAGGTCACTGAAGCTTTCTTT
CASSYREVTEAFF
>TRBJ1-1|TRBV6-5|NA|NA
TGTGCCAGCAGTTACTCCCAGGAGAACACTGAAGCTTTCTTT
CASSYSQENTEAFF
>TRBJ1-2|TRBV4-1|once|NA
TGCGCCAGCAGCCTACGACAGGCGTCTAACTATGGCTACACCTTC
CASSLRQASNYGYTF
>TRBJ1-1|TRBV5-4|NA|NA
TGTGCCAGCAGCACGGATTTTGAAGCTTTCTTT
CASSTDFEAFF
>TRBJ2-1|TRBV29-1|NA|NA
TGCAGCGTGATGGGGGAGGTCCTGTACAATGAGCAGTTCTTC
CSVMGEVLYNEQFF
>TRBJ2-3|TRBV5-1|NA|NA
TGCGCCAGCAGCTTGTCGTTTAGGGACCTTTCAGATACGCAGTATTTT
CASSLSFRDLSDTQYF
>TRBJ2-7|TRBV2|NA|TRBD1
TGTGCCAGCCCGCCGGCCCGAGACAGGGGAGGTCTCTACGAGCAGTACTTC
CASPPARDRGGLYEQYF
>TRBJ2-1|TRBV7-9|NA|NA
TGTGCCAGCAGCTCCAGCCCTGAGCAGTTCTTC
CASSSSPEQFF
>TRBJ1-1|TRBV9|NA|NA
TGTGCCAGCAGCGTGACAACAGGTGAAGCTTTCTTT
CASSVTTGEAFF
>TRBJ2-1|TRBV27|few|NA
TGTGCCAGCACGAGGGGTGTGGGTGAGCAGTTCTTC
CASTRGVGEQFF
>TRBJ2-2|TRBV4-1|NA|NA
TGCGCCAGCAGTAACAGTCCCGGCTCCGGGGAGCTGTTTTTT
CASSNSPGSGELFF
>TRBJ1-5|TRBV4-1|NA|TRBD1
TGCGCCAGCAGCCATGGGACAGATAGCAATCAGCCCCAGCATTTT
CASSHGTDSNQPQHF
>TRBJ2-1|TRBV30|NA|NA
TGTGCCTGGAGCGGAATAGGACCTGTAACCCTCAGCTCCTACAATGAGCAGTTCTTC
CAWSGIGPVTLSSYNEQFF
>TRBJ2-1|TRBV27|NA|NA
TGTGCCAGCAGTCCCCTAGGGCCTAGCGAGGAGTTCTTC
CASSPLGPSEEFF
>TRBJ2-7|TRBV9|NA|NA
TGTGCCAGCAGCGAGGGGGGACGTTCCTACGAGCAGTACTTC
CASSEGGRSYEQYF
>TRBJ2-1|TRBV2|NA|NA
TGTGCCAGCAGTGAGCGGAGAAACAATGAGCAGTTCTTC
CASSERRNNEQFF
>TRBJ1-2|TRBV6-5|few|NA
TGTGCCAGCAAAGATCAGGGGCCCTATGGCTACACCTTC
CASKDQGPYGYTF
>TRBJ2-2|TRBV27|NA|TRBD1
TGTGCCAGCAGTAGGGACAGGGCTAACACCGGGGAGCTGTTTTTT
CASSRDRANTGELFF
>TRBJ1-6|TRBV12-1|once|NA
TGTGCCAGCAGCATTGAGAGGGACAGTTATAATTCACCCCTCCACTTT
CASSIERDSYNSPLHF
>TRBJ2-1|TRBV7-9|NA|NA
TGTGCCAGCAGCTTATTTTCGGGGGTCAATGAGCAGTTCTTC
CASSLFSGVNEQFF
>TRBJ2-6|TRBV7-2|NA|NA
TGTGCCAGCAGGGCCCCTGGGGCCAACGTCCTGACTTTC
CASRAPGANVLTF
>TRBJ2-1|TRBV7-2|NA|TRBD2
TGTGCCAGCAGCTTAGCTAGCGGGGCCTACAATGAGCAGTTCTTC
CASSLASGAYNEQFF
>TRBJ2-5|TRBV30|NA|NA
TGTGCCTGGGTGTTCGGGGCAAGGCAGTACTTC
CAWVFGARQYF
>TRBJ1-1|TRBV19|NA|NA
TGTGCCAGTAGTATAGATCGGGAGGGATGGACTGAAGCTTTCTTT
CASSIDREGWTEAFF